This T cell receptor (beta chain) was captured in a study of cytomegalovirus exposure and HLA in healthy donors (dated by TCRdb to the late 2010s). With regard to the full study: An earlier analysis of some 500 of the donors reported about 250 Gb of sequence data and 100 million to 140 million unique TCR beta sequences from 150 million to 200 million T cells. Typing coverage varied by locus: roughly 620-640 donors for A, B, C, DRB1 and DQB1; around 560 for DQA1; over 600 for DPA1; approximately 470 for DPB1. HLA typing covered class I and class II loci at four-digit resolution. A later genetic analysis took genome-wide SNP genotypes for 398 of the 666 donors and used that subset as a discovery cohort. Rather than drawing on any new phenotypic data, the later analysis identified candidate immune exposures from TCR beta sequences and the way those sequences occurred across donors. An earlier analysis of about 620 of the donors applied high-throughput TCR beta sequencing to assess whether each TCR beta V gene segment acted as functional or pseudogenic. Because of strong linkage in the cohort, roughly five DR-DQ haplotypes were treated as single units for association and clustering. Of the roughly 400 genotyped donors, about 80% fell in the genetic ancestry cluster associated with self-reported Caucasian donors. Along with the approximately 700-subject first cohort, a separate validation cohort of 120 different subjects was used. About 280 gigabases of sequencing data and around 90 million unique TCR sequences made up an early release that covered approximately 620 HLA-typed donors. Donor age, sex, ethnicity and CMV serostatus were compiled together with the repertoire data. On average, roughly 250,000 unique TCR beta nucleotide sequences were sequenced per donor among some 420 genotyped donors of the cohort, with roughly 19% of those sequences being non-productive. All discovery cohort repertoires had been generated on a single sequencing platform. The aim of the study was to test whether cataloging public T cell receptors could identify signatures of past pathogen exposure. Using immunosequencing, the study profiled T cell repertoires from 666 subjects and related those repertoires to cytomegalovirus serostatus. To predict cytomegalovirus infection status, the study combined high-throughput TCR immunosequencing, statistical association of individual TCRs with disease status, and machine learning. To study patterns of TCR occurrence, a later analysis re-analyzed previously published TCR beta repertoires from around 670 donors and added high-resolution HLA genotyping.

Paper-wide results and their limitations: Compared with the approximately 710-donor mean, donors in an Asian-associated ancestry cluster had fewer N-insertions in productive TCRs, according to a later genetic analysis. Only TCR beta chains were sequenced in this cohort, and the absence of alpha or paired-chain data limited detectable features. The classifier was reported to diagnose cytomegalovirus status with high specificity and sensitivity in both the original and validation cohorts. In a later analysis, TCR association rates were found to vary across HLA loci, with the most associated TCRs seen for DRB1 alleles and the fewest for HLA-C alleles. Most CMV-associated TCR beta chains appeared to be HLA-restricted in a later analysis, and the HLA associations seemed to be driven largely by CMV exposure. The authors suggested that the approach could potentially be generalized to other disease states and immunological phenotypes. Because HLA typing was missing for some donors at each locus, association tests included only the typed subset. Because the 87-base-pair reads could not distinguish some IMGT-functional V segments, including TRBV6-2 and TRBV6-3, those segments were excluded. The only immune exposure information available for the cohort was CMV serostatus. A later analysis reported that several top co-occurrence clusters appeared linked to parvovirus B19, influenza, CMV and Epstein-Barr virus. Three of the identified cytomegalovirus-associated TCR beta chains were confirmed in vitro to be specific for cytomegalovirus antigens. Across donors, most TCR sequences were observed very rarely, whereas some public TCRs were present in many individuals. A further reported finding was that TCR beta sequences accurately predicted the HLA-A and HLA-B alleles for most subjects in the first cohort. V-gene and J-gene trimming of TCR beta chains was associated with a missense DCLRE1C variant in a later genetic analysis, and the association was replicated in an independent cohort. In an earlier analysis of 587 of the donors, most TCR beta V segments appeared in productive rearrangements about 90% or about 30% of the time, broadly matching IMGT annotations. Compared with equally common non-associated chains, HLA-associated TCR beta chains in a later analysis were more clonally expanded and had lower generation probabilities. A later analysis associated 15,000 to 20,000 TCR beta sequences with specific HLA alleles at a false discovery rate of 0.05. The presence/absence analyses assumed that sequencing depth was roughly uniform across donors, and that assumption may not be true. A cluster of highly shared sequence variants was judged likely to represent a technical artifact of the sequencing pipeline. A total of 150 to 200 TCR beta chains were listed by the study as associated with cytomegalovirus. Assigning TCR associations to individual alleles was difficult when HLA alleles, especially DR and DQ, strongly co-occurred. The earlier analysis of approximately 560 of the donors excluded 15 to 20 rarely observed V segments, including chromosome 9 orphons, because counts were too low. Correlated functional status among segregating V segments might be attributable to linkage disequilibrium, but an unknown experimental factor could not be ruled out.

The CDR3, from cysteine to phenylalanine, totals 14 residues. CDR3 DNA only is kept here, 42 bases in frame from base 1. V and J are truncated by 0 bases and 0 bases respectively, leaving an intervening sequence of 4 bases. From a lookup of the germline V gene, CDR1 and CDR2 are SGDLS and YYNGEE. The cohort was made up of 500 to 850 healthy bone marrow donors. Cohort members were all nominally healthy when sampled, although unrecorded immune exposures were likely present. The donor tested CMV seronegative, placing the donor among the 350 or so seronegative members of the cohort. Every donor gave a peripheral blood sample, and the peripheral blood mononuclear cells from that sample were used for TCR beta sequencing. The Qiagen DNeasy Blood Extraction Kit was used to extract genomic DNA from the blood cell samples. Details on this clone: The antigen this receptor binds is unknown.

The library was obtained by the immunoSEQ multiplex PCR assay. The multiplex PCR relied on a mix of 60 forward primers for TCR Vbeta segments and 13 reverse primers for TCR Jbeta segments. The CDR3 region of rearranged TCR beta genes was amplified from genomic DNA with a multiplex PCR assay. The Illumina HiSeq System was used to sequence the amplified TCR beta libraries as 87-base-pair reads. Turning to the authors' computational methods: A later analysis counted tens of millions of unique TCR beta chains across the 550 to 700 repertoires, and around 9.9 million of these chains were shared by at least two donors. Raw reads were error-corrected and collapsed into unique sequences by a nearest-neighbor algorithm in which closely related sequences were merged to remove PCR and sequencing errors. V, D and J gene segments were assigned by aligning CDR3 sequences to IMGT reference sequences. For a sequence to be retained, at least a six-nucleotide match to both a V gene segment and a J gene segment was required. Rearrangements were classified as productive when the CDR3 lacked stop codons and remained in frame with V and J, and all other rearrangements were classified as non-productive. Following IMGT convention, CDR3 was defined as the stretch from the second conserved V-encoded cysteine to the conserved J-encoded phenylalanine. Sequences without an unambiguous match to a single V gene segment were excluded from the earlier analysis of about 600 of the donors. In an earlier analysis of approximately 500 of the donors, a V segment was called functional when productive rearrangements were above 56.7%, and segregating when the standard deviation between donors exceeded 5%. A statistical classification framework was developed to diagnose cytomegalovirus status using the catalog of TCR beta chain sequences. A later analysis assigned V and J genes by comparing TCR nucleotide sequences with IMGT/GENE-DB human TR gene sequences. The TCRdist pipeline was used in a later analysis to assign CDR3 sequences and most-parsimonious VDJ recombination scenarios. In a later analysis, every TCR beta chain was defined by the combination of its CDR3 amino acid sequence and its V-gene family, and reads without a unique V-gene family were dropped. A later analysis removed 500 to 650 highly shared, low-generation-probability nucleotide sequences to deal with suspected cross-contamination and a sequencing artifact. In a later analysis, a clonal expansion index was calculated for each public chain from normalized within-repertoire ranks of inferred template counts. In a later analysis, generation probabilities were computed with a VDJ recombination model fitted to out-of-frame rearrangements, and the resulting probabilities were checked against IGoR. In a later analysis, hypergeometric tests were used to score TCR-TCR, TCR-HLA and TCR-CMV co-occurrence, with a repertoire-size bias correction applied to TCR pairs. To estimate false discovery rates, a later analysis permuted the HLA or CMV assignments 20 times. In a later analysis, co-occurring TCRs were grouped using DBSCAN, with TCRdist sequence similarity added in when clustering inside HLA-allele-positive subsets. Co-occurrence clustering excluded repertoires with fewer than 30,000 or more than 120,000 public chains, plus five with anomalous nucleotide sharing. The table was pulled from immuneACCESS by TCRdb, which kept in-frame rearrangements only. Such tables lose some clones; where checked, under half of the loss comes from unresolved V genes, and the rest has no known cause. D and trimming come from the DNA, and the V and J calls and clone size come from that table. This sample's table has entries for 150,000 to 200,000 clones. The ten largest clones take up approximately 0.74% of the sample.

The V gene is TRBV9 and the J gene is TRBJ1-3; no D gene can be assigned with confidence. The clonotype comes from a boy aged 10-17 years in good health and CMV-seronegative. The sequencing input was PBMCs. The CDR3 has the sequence CASSVGSSGNTIYF. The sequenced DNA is TGTGCCAGCAGCGTAGGCAGCTCTGGAAACACCATATATTTT.